The 25 T cell receptor beta chains listed next were all sequenced from one sample in a study of cytomegalovirus exposure and HLA in healthy donors. The primer mix had 60 Vbeta and 13 Jbeta primers. Only in-frame clones appear in the TCRdb table, and some are missing; sequencing was by immunoSEQ multiplex PCR. The listing contains roughly 76,000 clones. The sequenced sample consisted of PBMCs. The receptors come from a female donor in good health and CMV-seropositive.

V gene TRBV4-1 combines with J gene TRBJ1-4; 8 nucleotides align to TRBD1. The CDR3 has 17 amino acids. Looked up from germline, CDR1 is MGHRA and CDR2 is YSYEKL. With V trimmed by 3 bases and J by 4 bases, 10 bases remained unmatched. CDR3: CASSHERSGQGNEKLFF. CDR3 nucleotides: TGCGCCAGCAGCCATGAACGCAGCGGACAGGGTAATGAAAAACTGTTTTTT.

The chain uses TRBV4-1 and TRBJ2-1, with a possible D match to TRBD2 (5 bases). With 3 bases removed from V and 2 bases from J, the gap between germline ends came to 14 bases. The CDR3 runs to 16 residues. Germline V gene data show CDR1 as MGHRA and CDR2 as YSYEKL. CDR3 sequence reads: CASSHLDQRAYNEQFF. DNA for the CDR3: TGCGCCAGCAGCCACCTGGACCAGAGGGCCTACAATGAGCAGTTCTTC.

This chain links TRBV28 with TRBJ2-7; 11 nucleotides line up with TRBD1. Germline V gene data show CDR1 as MDHEN and CDR2 as SYDVKM. The CDR3 contains 17 residues. J gave up 0 bases and V 5 bases, and 9 bases lay outside the gene matches. The CDR3 here is CASSLIAGTGGSYEQYF. The CDR3 bases are TGTGCCAGCAGTCTCATCGCCGGGACAGGGGGCTCCTACGAGCAGTACTTC.

This chain joins TRBV30 and TRBJ2-7; possible D gene TRBD2, 6 bases. Germline-derived CDR1 and CDR2 are GTSNPN and SVGIG (reference sequence). Trimming removed 0 bases at V and 6 bases at J, with 15 bases between. The CDR3 runs to 14 residues. The CDR3 is CAWSVSAGSTEQYF. The DNA of the CDR3 is TGTGCCTGGAGTGTATCGGCGGGGTCGACCGAGCAGTACTTC.

This chain joins TRBV6-6 and TRBJ1-1, with a tentative D call TRBD1 (6 bases). V lost 7 bases and J 0 bases, leaving 12 bases between the germline ends. The length of the CDR3 is 14 residues. Per germline, CDR1 MNHNY and CDR2 SVGAGI (reference sequence). The CDR3 reads CASTTGQMNTEAFF. The CDR3 DNA sequence: TGTGCCAGCACCACCGGACAGATGAACACTGAAGCTTTCTTT.

The chain carries TRBV4-1 and TRBJ1-1, with TRBD1 identical over 7 bases. This CDR3 comprises 14 residues. Germline CDR1 and CDR2: MGHRA and YSYEKL. V lost 5 bases and J lost 3; bases outside the gene matches: 6. The CDR3 here is CASSFLDRHTEAFF. Written as DNA, the CDR3 is TGCGCCAGCAGCTTTCTGGACAGGCACACTGAAGCTTTCTTT.

The chain combines TRBV10-2 with TRBJ2-5; perhaps TRBD1 as D (5 bases). CDR1 and CDR2 (germline): WSHSY, SAAADI. Between the trimmed V and J ends, which lost 4 bases and 4 bases, there was a span of 10 bases. The CDR3 runs to 13 residues. CDR3 DNA sequence: TGCGCCAGCAGTGGCACCAGGGTAGAGACCCAGTACTTC. Translating gives CASSGTRVETQYF.

V usage is TRBV9 and J usage is TRBJ1-6, with D uncertain. Trimming stripped 0 bases from V and 0 bases from J, with 7 bases between. This CDR3 spans 16 amino acids. From germline, CDR1 is SGDLS and CDR2 YYNGEE. The chain's CDR3 is CASSVDGSSYNSPLHF. The DNA of the CDR3 is TGTGCCAGCAGCGTAGACGGGAGCTCCTATAATTCACCCCTCCACTTT.

The V call is TRBV7-9, the J call TRBJ1-2, with D hard to call. The length of the CDR3 is 14 residues. The germline V gene has CDR1 SEHNR and CDR2 FQNEAQ (reference sequence). V lost 1 base to trimming and J lost 8 bases, with 14 bases between them. CDR3 amino acids: CASSLDPYPKGYTF. Here the CDR3 DNA reads TGTGCCAGCAGCTTAGACCCCTACCCCAAGGGCTACACCTTC.

This chain links TRBV7-2 with TRBJ1-5; D possibly corresponds to TRBD1 (5 bases). The V gene's germline CDR1 is SGHTA and CDR2 FQGNSA. There are 15 residues in the CDR3. V was clipped by 3 bases and J by 0 bases, with 9 bases between them. The CDR3 nucleotides are TGTGCCAGCAGCTTGGGGGGGAATAGCAATCAGCCCCAGCATTTT. It translates to CASSLGGNSNQPQHF. The full variable domain, rest sourced from reference TRBV7-2 and TRBJ1-5, is GAGVSQSPSNKVTEKGKDVELRCDPISGHTALYWYRQSLGQGLEFLIYFQGNSAPDKSGLPSDRFSAERTGGSVSTLTIQRTQQEDSAVYLCASSLGGNSNQPQHFGDGTRLSIL.

The genes are TRBV29-1 and TRBJ2-6; TRBD2 aligns across 12 bases. V dropped 4 bases and J dropped 0; count of bases not matched to a gene: 4. The CDR3 spans 17 residues. Germline V gives CDR1 SQVTM, CDR2 ANQGSEA. The CDR3 loop is CSVGTSGDNSGANVLTF. In nucleotides, the CDR3 is TGCAGCGTTGGGACTAGCGGGGATAACTCTGGGGCCAACGTCCTGACTTTC.

The chain employs TRBV4-3 and TRBJ2-7; 11 bases line up with TRBD1. Trimming cost V 1 base and J 2 bases; bases outside gene matches: 1. The V gene's germline CDR1 is LGHNA and CDR2 YSLEER. The CDR3 extends over 15 amino acids. The CDR3 DNA reads as TGCGCCAGCAGCCAAGGGACAGGGGGCGCCTACGAGCAGTACTTC. Its protein product is CASSQGTGGAYEQYF.

The V gene is TRBV27, the J gene TRBJ1-2; D unresolved. Germline CDR1 is MNHEY and CDR2 is SMNVEV (reference sequence). CDR3 size: 11 residues. This CDR3 reads CENTRLDGYTF. CDR3 DNA sequence: TGTGAAAACACCCGATTGGATGGCTACACCTTC.

The rearrangement links TRBV5-1 to TRBJ1-3, with unresolved D. CDR1 SGHRS and CDR2 YFSETQ come from the germline V gene. V was shortened by 0 bases and J by 0 bases, with 10 bases between the two germline ends. The CDR3 runs to 16 residues. In nucleotides, the CDR3 is TGCGCCAGCAGCTTGGCCGTCGGTAGCTCTGGAAACACCATATATTTT. It translates to CASSLAVGSSGNTIYF.

The chain links TRBV13 to TRBJ2-6; 10 bases line up with TRBD1. Losses at the gene ends were 6 bases for V and 0 bases for J; bases not matched to a gene: 2. The germline gives CDR1 PRHDT, CDR2 FYEKMQ (reference sequence). The CDR3 length is 16 residues. The CDR3 loop is CASRGQGYSGANVLTF. DNA of the CDR3: TGTGCCAGCAGGGGACAGGGGTACTCTGGGGCCAACGTCCTGACTTTC.

The chain carries TRBV6-5 and TRBJ2-7, with 7 bases lining up with TRBD2. Germline V gene lookup returns CDR1 MNHEY and CDR2 SVGAGI. J lost 4 bases, V lost 0 bases, and 3 bases had no gene match. The CDR3 is 14 amino acids. The CDR3 sequence: CASSYSGGSYEQYF. CDR3 coding DNA: TGTGCCAGCAGTTACTCGGGGGGGAGTTACGAGCAGTACTTC.

The gene calls are TRBV6-6 and TRBJ1-1, with D tentatively TRBD1 (6 bases). Per the germline V gene, CDR1 is MNHNY and CDR2 is SVGAGI (reference sequence). V was shortened by 2 bases and J by 1 base, with 14 bases between the two germline ends. This CDR3 is built from 16 residues. The DNA of the CDR3 is TGTGCCAGCAGTTACGGGATCACAGGGAGGAACACTGAAGCTTTCTTT. This codes for CASSYGITGRNTEAFF.

The chain couples TRBV7-3 to TRBJ1-2, with 9 bases fitting TRBD1. J gave up 2 bases and V 5 bases, and 3 bases lay outside the gene matches. Germline V lookup: CDR1 SGHTA, CDR2 FQGTGA. The CDR3 is made up of 14 amino acids. In DNA, the CDR3 is TGTGCCAGCAGCCCGGGACAGGGAAACTATGGCTACACCTTC. This codes for CASSPGQGNYGYTF.

The chain combines TRBV5-8 with TRBJ2-3; TRBD1 is a possible D gene (5 bases). The V end lost 0 bases, the J end lost 0 bases, and 11 bases lay between the germline ends. The germline V gene encodes CDR1 SGHTS and CDR2 YDEGEE. CDR3 length: 16 amino acids. This chain's CDR3 is CASSLDLTASTDTQYF. The CDR3 coding sequence is TGTGCCAGCAGCTTGGATTTGACAGCGAGCACAGATACGCAGTATTTT.

The chain has TRBV7-2 and TRBJ2-7; 10 bases map to TRBD1. J gave up 4 bases and V 5 bases, and 8 bases lay outside the gene matches. This CDR3 contains 15 residues. Per germline, CDR1 SGHTA and CDR2 FQGNSA. The CDR3, as DNA: TGTGCCAGCAGCCCAAGCGGGACAGGGGAGTACGAGCAGTACTTC. Translating gives CASSPSGTGEYEQYF.

The chain recombines TRBV6-5 with TRBJ2-5, with TRBD1 identical over 12 bases. This CDR3 has 15 amino acids. With 6 bases clipped from V and 5 bases from J, the junction kept 7 bases outside the gene matches. The germline V gene encodes CDR1 MNHEY and CDR2 SVGAGI. This CDR3 reads CASSPGTGGAETQYF. The CDR3 coding sequence is TGTGCCAGCAGCCCCGGGACAGGGGGCGCGGAGACCCAGTACTTC.

The chain employs TRBV2 and TRBJ2-7; possible D gene TRBD1, 7 bases. Germline V gives CDR1 SNHLY, CDR2 FYNNEI. The CDR3 extends over 14 amino acids. Trimming cost V 8 bases and J 0 bases, with 14 bases left between them. CDR3 coding DNA: TGTGCCAGCCGTGCCAGGGGGGACTCCTACGAGCAGTACTTC. It encodes CASRARGDSYEQYF.

The genes are TRBV29-1 and TRBJ1-4; perhaps TRBD1 as D (6 bases). V lost 3 bases and J lost 7, with 9 bases in between. Germline-derived CDR1 and CDR2 are SQVTM and ANQGSEA. CDR3 length: 12 residues. CDR3 coding DNA: TGCAGCGTTGAGACCAGGGGTGAAAAACTGTTTTTT. Encoded protein: CSVETRGEKLFF.

The chain recombines TRBV4-3 with TRBJ2-1, with D perhaps matching TRBD2 (6 bases). Germline V gene data show CDR1 as LGHNA and CDR2 as YSLEER. CDR3 length: 15 amino acids. V lost 1 base, J lost 7 bases, and 14 bases lay in between. CDR3 in DNA: TGCGCCAGCAGCCAAGGGTACTGGGGAGGAAATGAGCAGTTCTTC. Translation gives CASSQGYWGGNEQFF.

V is TRBV30 and J is TRBJ2-7; 10 bases are shared with TRBD1. CDR1 and CDR2 from the germline V gene are GTSNPN and SVGIG (reference sequence). The CDR3 is made up of 14 amino acids. With V trimmed by 0 bases and J by 3 bases, 2 bases remained unmatched. This chain's CDR3 is CAWSVDRGGYEQYF. The CDR3, as DNA: TGTGCCTGGAGTGTGGACAGGGGGGGCTACGAGCAGTACTTC.